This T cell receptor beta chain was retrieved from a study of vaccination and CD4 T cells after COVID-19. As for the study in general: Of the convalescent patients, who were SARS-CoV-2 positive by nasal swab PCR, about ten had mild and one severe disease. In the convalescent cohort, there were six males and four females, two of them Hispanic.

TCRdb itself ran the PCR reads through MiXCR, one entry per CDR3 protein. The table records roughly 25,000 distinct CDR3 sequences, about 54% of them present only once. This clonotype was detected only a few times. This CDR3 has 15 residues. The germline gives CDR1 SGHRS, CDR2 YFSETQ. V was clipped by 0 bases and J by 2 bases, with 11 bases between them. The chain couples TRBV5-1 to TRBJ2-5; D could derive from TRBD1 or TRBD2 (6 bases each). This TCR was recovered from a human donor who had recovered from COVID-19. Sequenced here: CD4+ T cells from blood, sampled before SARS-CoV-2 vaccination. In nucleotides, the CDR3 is TGCGCCAGCAGCTTGGGGGGGGCGGGTCAAGAGACCCAGTACTTC. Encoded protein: CASSLGGAGQETQYF.